This T cell receptor (beta chain) was recorded in a study of CD8+ T cells in alopecia areata. The study, taken as a whole, reports: Lesional scalp, especially alopecia totalis/universalis, showed higher clonality than normal scalp. Resident alphabeta T-cell populations of normal skin are likewise subject to sequencing in scalp samples.

CDR1 is LNHDA, CDR2 SQIVND, per germline (reference sequence). The CDR3 spans 14 residues. V lost 5 bases, J lost 4 bases, and 14 bases lay in between. This clone was detected a few times. No antigen is known for it. As part of sample collection, lesional scalp punch biopsies and peripheral blood were taken from alopecia areata patients. Sorting separated CD4+ and CD8+ T cells out of PBMCs. RNA extraction was followed by reverse transcription into cDNA, which acted as the sequencing template. Profiled with immunoSEQ multiplex PCR; TCRdb holds only in-frame clones, not every one. Of about 110,000 clones listed, under 65% are singletons.

The sample taken for sequencing was NKG2D-low CD8+ T cells sorted from blood. The origin of this receptor is a human donor with alopecia areata. V gene TRBV19 combines with J gene TRBJ1-1; a possible D gene is TRBD1 (6 bases). The CDR3 sequence: CASSPRGLGTEAFF. The DNA for the CDR3 is TGTGCCAGTAGTCCCAGGGGCCTGGGCACTGAAGCTTTCTTT. Variable domain in full (rest from reference TRBV19 and TRBJ1-1): DGGITQSPKYLFRKEGQNVTLSCEQNLNHDAMYWYRQDPGQGLRLIYYSQIVNDFQKGDIAEGYSVSREKKESFPLTVTSAQKNPTAFYLCASSPRGLGTEAFFGQGTRLTVV.